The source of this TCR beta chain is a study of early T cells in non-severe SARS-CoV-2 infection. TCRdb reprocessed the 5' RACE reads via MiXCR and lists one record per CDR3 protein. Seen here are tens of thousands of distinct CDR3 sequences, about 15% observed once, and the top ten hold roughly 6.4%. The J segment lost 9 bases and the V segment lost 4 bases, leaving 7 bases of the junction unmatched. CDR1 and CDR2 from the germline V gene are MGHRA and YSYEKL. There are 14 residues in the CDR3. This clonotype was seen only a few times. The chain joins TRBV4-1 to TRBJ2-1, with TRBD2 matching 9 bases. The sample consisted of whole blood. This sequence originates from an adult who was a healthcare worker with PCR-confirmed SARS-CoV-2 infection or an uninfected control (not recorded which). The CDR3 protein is CASSPGLAYVEQFF. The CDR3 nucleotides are TGCGCCAGCAGCCCGGGACTAGCATACGTTGAGCAGTTCTTC.